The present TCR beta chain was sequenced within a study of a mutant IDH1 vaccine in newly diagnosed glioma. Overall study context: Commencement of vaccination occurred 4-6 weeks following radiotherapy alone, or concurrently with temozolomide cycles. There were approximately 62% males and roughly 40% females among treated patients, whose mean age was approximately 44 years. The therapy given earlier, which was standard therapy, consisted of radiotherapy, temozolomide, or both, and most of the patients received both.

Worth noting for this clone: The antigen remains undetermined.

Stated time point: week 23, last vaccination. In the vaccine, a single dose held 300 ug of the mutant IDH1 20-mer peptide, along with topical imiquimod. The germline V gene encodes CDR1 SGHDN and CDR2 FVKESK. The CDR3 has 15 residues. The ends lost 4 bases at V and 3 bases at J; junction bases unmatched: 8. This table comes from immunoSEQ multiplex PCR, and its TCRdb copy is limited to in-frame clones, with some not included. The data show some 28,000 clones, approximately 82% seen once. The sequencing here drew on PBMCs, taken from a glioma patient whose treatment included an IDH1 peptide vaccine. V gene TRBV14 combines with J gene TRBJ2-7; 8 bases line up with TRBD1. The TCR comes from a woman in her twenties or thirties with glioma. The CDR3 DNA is TGTGCCAGCAGCCTGCCCGGGACAGGTCTCTACGAGCAGTACTTC. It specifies CASSLPGTGLYEQYF.